The sequence of this T cell receptor beta chain was determined in a study of beta chain features in type 1 diabetes (dated by TCRdb to the late 2010s). Study-level background: Patients and healthy donors did not differ in mean age, gender distribution, total cell number or subset yield. A total of 100 million to 110 million sorted cells were examined across all samples, and a strong correlation was observed between cell number per subset and RNA yield. In the study, TCRB repertoires of sorted circulating CD4+ T cell subsets from recently diagnosed type 1 diabetes patients were compared with those of matched healthy donors. Naive and central memory subsets were obtained from all 30 or so donors, but regulatory and stem cell-like memory subsets were isolated from only 8 patients and roughly eight healthy donors. Results the study describes overall, beyond this receptor: HLA sub-analyses involved small numbers of individuals, so any influence of HLA type on TCRB rearrangement remained unresolved. Naive, central memory and regulatory TCRB repertoires appeared to be more alike among patients than among healthy donors. PCR might favor shorter templates, but patient and control samples were amplified and corrected together, so any skew would affect both groups equally. In all four CD4+ subsets, TCRB CDR3 length was moderately but significantly shorter in type 1 diabetes patients. Fewer insertions and more nucleotide deletions at VDJ recombination sites were observed in patients with type 1 diabetes, implying thymic rearrangement abnormalities. Because cDNA was sequenced instead of genomic DNA, activated cells with high expression could be over-represented, although the groups did not differ in activation or CD3 levels.

A single peripheral blood draw of about 116 mL on average was collected from each donor into heparinised tubes. A BD FACSAria II and a panel including CD45RO, CCR7, CD25, CD127, CD95 and CD27 were used to sort naive, central memory, regulatory and stem cell-like memory CD4+ T cells. Purity was above 98% for every sorted population. PBMCs were isolated right away by Lymphoprep density gradient centrifugation and were stained directly, without culture. To minimize batch effects, samples were stained and sorted in pairs, one healthy donor with one patient per experiment. V was cut back by 7 bases and J by 0 bases, leaving a gap of 16 bases between them. The CDR1 and CDR2 encoded by the germline V gene are MDHEN and SYDVKM. Including cysteine and phenylalanine, the CDR3 has 16 amino acids. The only DNA kept is the CDR3, 48 bases in frame from the first base. Concerning this clone itself: This clone's antigen is unknown. Base qualities are not provided; no much larger clone lies one nucleotide away.

The entire amount of isolated RNA was reverse transcribed using the High Capacity cDNA Reverse Transcription Kit, so the sequenced TCRB transcripts were expressed ones. Naive, central memory and regulatory T cell samples underwent deep immunoSEQ sequencing, averaging around 3.9 million total reads per sample. Sorted cells were lysed in RLT buffer, and RNA was extracted using DNase-treated RNeasy Micro or Mini kits according to cell number. Each cell subset was processed separately to prevent cross-contamination, with patient and healthy donor samples processed together. The immunoSEQ multiplex PCR was used to amplify TCRB sequences from cDNA, yielding 87-bp fragments that span the CDR3 region. Sequencing of the amplicons was done on the Illumina HiSeq platform. As for the authors' bioinformatics: PCR bias was corrected computationally using synthetic template baselines, and reads within Hamming distance 2 were collapsed, with unmergeable singletons discarded. Reads were aligned to IMGT to assign V, D and J genes, CDR3 length, and insertions or deletions at six rearrangement sites. Within each subset, clonotype counts were normalized to sorted cell number, and only after that were true diversity and Gini coefficients computed with the tcR R package. Repertoire sharing was quantified using the overlap coefficient calculated on TCRB nucleotide sequences. TCRdb provides this immuneACCESS table in a form limited to in-frame rearrangements. Some clones are lacking; in checked studies, under half of them reflect an unresolved V gene, and why the rest are absent is not known. The V and J calls and the clone size are those of that table, but D and trimming were determined from the DNA. Present in this sample are about 370,000 clones, over 9% of which were seen just once. The ten largest clones represent about 0.63% of the sample.

This chain is built from TRBV28 and TRBJ2-1; the D call could be TRBD1 or TRBD2, with each sharing 5 bases. The receptor comes from a man between 25 and 39 years old with type 1 diabetes. The sample comprised central memory CD4+ T cells from blood. The CDR3 has the sequence CASTLGTISSYNEQFF. The sequenced DNA: TGTGCCAGCACCTTGGGGACGATTAGCTCCTACAATGAGCAGTTCTTC.